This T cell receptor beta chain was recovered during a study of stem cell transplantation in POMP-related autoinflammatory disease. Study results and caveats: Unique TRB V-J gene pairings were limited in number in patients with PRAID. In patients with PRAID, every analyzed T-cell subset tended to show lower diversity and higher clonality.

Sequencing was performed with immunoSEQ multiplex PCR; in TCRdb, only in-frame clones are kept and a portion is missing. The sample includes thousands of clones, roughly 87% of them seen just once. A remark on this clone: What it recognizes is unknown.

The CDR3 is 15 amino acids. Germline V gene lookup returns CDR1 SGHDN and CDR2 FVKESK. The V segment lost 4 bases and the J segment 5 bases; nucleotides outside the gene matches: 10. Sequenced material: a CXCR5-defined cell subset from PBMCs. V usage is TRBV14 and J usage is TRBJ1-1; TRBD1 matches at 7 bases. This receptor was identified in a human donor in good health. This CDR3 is CASSPRLTGFTEAFF. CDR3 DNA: TGTGCCAGCAGCCCAAGACTGACAGGGTTTACTGAAGCTTTCTTT.